Below, one TCR beta chain is given with its context. Its antigen is currently unknown. The V end was cut by 10 bases, the J end by 2 bases, with 20 bases between. CDR1 and CDR2 from the germline V gene are LNHDA and SQIVND (reference sequence). There are 15 residues in the CDR3. The sample originates from a study of spatial heterogeneity in lung cancer. Study context: Counts of TCR transcripts in tumor regions tracked strongly with a T cell module score that came from matched bulk RNA-seq. Study-level findings and limits: Counts of expanded alpha and beta TCRs within tumors tracked the tumor nonsynonymous mutation count. Tracking of ubiquitous and regional nonsynonymous mutations by counts of ubiquitous and regional expanded TCRs, respectively, was seen.

A distinct unique molecular identifier was carried by each TCR cDNA molecule. From the 5' RACE reads, TCRdb called clonotypes with MiXCR, one entry per CDR3 protein. The profile shows about 100,000 distinct CDR3 sequences, around 4.3% of them singletons. Time point of the sample: sample taken at primary tumor resection. The study sequenced unsorted whole RNA from tumor, nontumor lung or frozen PBMC. The clonotype comes from a male donor with early-stage non-small cell lung cancer. V and J are TRBV19 and TRBJ1-1; D uncertain. Sequences were derived from lung tumor tissue, sampled at surgery. CDR3 loop: CATSLSGRKNTEAFF. The CDR3 DNA reads TGTGCCACCTCGTTAAGCGGACGGAAAAACACTGAAGCTTTCTTT.